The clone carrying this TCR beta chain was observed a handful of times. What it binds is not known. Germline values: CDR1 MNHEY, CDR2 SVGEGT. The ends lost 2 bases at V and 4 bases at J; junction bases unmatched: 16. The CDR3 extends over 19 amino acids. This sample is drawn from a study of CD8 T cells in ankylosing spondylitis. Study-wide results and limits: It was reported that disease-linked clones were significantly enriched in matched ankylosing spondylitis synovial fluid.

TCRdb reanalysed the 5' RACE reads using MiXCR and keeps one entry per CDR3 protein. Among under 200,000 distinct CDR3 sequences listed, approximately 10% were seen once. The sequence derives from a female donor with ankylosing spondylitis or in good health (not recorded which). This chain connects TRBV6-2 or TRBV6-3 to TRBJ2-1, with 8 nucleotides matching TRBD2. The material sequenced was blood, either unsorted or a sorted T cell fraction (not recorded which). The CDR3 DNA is TGTGCCAGCAGTTACAGGCCCGGGTGGGCGGGAGGACCTTACAATGAGCAGTTCTTC. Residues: CASSYRPGWAGGPYNEQFF.